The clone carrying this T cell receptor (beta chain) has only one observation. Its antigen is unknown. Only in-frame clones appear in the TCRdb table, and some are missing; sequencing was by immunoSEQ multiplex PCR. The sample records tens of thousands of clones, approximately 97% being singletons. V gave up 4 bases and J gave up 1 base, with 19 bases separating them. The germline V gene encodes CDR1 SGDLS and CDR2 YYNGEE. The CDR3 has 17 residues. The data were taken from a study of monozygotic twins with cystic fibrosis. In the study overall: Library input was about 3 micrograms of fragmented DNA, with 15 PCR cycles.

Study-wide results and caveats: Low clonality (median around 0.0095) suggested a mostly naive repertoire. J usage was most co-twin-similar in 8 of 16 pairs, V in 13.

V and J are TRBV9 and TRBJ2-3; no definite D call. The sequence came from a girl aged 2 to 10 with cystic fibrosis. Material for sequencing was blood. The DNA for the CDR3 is TGTGCCAGCAGCCAACTCGACTCGGAGTGGGGCACAGATACGCAGTATTTT. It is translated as CASSQLDSEWGTDTQYF.